This TCR beta chain was observed in a study of blood T cell repertoires in COVID-19. Patients from Seattle were sampled longitudinally, starting during active infection. Measured with immunoSEQ multiplex PCR; TCRdb has only the in-frame clones, and not every one. Altogether fewer than 700,000 clones are present, about 88% being singletons, with the ten largest covering roughly 8%. CDR3 length: 14 residues. Germline CDR1 is MNHEY and CDR2 is SVGAGI. V shed 8 bases, J shed 8 bases, and the junction held 10 bases outside the gene matches. The chain links TRBV6-5 to TRBJ1-4; 8 nucleotides agree with TRBD1. This receptor was taken from a woman between 50 and 59 years old with COVID-19, enrolled during active disease. The sample comprised peripheral blood. CDR3 region: CASGWTGKREKLFF. The CDR3 coding sequence is TGTGCCAGCGGGTGGACAGGGAAAAGGGAAAAACTGTTTTTT.